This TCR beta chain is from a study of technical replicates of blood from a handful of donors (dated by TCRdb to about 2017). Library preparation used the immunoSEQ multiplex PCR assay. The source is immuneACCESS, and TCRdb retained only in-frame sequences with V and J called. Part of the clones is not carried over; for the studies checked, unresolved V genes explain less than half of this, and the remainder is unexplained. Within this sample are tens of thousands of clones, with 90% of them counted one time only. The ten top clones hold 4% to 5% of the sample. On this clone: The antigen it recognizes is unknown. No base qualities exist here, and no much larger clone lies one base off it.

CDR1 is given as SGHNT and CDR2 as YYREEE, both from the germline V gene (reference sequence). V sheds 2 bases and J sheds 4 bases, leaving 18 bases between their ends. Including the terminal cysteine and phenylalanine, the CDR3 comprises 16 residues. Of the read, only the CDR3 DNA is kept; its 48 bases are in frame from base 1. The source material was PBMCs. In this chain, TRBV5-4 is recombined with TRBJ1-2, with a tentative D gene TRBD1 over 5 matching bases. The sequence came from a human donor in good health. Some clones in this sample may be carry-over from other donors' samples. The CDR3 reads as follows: CASSFGGGELIYGYTF. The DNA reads TGTGCCAGCAGCTTCGGTGGAGGGGAACTTATCTATGGCTACACCTTC.